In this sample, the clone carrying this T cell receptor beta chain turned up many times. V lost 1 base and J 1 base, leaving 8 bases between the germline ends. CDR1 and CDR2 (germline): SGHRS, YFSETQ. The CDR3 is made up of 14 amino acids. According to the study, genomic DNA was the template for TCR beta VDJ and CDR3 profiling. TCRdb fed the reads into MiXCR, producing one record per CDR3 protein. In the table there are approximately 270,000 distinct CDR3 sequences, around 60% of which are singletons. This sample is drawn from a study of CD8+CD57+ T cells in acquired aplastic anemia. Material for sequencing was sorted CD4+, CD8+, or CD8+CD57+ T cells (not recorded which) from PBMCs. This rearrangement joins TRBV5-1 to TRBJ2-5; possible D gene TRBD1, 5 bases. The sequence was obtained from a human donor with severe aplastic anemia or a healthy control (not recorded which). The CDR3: CASSLFQGQETQYF. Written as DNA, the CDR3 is TGCGCCAGCAGCTTGTTCCAGGGCCAAGAGACCCAGTACTTC.